Listed below are T cell receptor beta chains from one sample, sequenced in a study of CD8+ T cells in alopecia areata. The table came from immunoSEQ multiplex PCR; TCRdb's copy has only in-frame clones and leaves some out. The sample consists of about 190,000 clones, 45% to 75% of them appearing once. The sequencing used CD4+ T cells sorted from blood, collected at week 4, from a patient treated with tofacitinib. These receptors came from a human donor with alopecia areata. The CDR3 runs from the conserved cysteine through the conserved F or W. Each record gives: CDR3 protein, CDR3 DNA, clone size, V gene, D gene, J gene. A D gene is named only where the DNA matches it firmly. Some rows have no size entry. The others give once, few or many, or a class for an expanded clone.

CDR3: CSVARREGFNEQFF
DNA: TGCAGCGTTGCTAGGCGGGAGGGTTTCAATGAGCAGTTCTTC
size: NA
V: TRBV29-1
D: TRBD2
J: TRBJ2-1

CDR3: CASSETWRSTYEQYF
DNA: TGTGCCAGCAGTGAAACCTGGAGGAGCACCTACGAGCAGTACTTC
size: NA
V: TRBV21-1
D: NA
J: TRBJ2-7

CDR3: CAWRTGRSGTTEAFF
DNA: TGTGCCTGGAGGACCGGAAGGTCAGGTACCACTGAAGCTTTCTTT
size: NA
V: TRBV30
D: NA
J: TRBJ1-1

CDR3: CASSSGTGMKTQYF
DNA: TGCGCCAGCAGCTCCGGGACAGGGATGAAGACCCAGTACTTC
size: NA
V: TRBV5-1
D: TRBD1
J: TRBJ2-5

CDR3: CSYGGEIGTQYF
DNA: TGCAGCTACGGAGGGGAGATTGGTACGCAGTATTTT
size: few
V: TRBV29-1
D: NA
J: TRBJ2-3

CDR3: CASRLLPLNTGELFF
DNA: TGCGCCAGCAGACTTCTTCCTCTGAACACCGGGGAGCTGTTTTTT
size: NA
V: TRBV5-1
D: NA
J: TRBJ2-2

CDR3: CASSLGSNSYNEQFF
DNA: TGTGCCAGCAGCTTGGGCTCCAACTCCTACAATGAGCAGTTCTTC
size: NA
V: TRBV7-2
D: NA
J: TRBJ2-1

CDR3: CASSFTSGSSYEQYF
DNA: TGTGCCAGCAGCTTCACTAGCGGGAGTAGCTACGAGCAGTACTTC
size: NA
V: TRBV7-2
D: TRBD2
J: TRBJ2-7

CDR3: CAWRVGQGGYGYTF
DNA: TGTGCCTGGAGGGTCGGACAGGGCGGCTATGGCTACACCTTC
size: NA
V: TRBV30
D: TRBD1
J: TRBJ1-2

CDR3: CSVAGLAEGTDLYEQYF
DNA: TGCAGCGTGGCGGGACTAGCGGAGGGGACAGACCTCTACGAGCAGTACTTC
size: few
V: TRBV29-1
D: TRBD2
J: TRBJ2-7

CDR3: CASSSREGEQYF
DNA: TGTGCCAGCTCCTCCCGTGAGGGCGAGCAGTACTTC
size: few
V: TRBV18
D: NA
J: TRBJ2-7